The clone carrying this T cell receptor (beta chain) came up a few times. Its antigen is as yet unknown. This record comes from a study of cytomegalovirus exposure and HLA in healthy donors. Findings and limits, study-wide: It was likely that a cluster of highly shared sequence variants was a sequencing artifact.

The primer mix had 60 Vbeta and 13 Jbeta primers. Method: immunoSEQ multiplex PCR; TCRdb's copy keeps in-frame clones and lacks some. Here the sample spans under 200,000 clones, more than 60% being singletons. V lost 6 bases to trimming and J lost 8 bases; unmatched junction nucleotides: 4. The CDR3 contains 12 residues. The V gene's germline CDR1 is LNHDA and CDR2 SQIVND (reference sequence). This sequence joins TRBV19 and TRBJ2-1; 7 positions match TRBD2. The clonotype comes from a woman between 40 and 50 years old in good health and CMV-seropositive. The sample comprised PBMCs. The CDR3 DNA follows: TGTGCCAGTAGGGGAGGGCCAGATGAGCAGTTCTTC. Translating gives CASRGGPDEQFF.